A single sample gave rise to the 29 T cell receptor beta chains below, sequenced in a study of human T cells and chemical hapten exposure. TCRdb re-called the RACE reads with MiXCR, one entry per CDR3 protein. Of fewer than 130,000 distinct CDR3 sequences listed, 8% to 13% are singletons. This sample's time point: patch test 1, 2 weeks after DPC sensitization. Sample treatment: therapeutic diphenylcyclopropenone sensitization with weekly scalp DPC. Here the sequenced sample was whole blood, taken in connection with sensitization to the hapten diphenylcyclopropenone (DPC). All receptors come from a woman aged 35 to 49 with alopecia areata. Some clones in this sample may be carry-over from other donors' samples.

This clonotype was observed at least ten times. The chain links TRBV11-3 to TRBJ2-1, with 8 bases aligning to TRBD1. The CDR3 extends over 13 amino acids. V trimming: 8 bases; J trimming: 8 bases; junction bases outside the gene matches: 8. Looked up from germline, CDR1 is SGHNT and CDR2 is YENEEA. The DNA for the CDR3 is TGTGCCAGCCAGGACAGGGCTGTCGATGAGCAGTTCTTC. It is translated as CASQDRAVDEQFF.

There are a few counts of this clonotype. This chain connects TRBV7-6 to TRBJ2-5; the match to TRBD1 covers 8 bases. The germline gives CDR1 SGHVS, CDR2 FNYEAQ. CDR3 size: 17 residues. J lost 3 bases, V lost 0 bases, and 9 bases had no gene match. CDR3 bases: TGTGCCAGCAGCTTAGCGCTAAACAGGGGGAACAAAGAGACCCAGTACTTC. Amino acids: CASSLALNRGNKETQYF.

This clonotype was seen more than once but under ten times. V and J are TRBV11-2 and TRBJ2-1; tentatively, D is TRBD2 (6 bases). CDR1 is SGHAT, CDR2 FQNNGV, per germline. The CDR3 is made up of 15 amino acids. Trimming took 1 base from V and 2 from J, leaving 9 bases between them. In DNA, the CDR3 is TGTGCCAGCAGCTTAGGGCTAGCGACCTACAATGAGCAGTTCTTC. This translates into CASSLGLATYNEQFF.

This clonotype has more than one count but fewer than ten. The chain employs TRBV5-5 and TRBJ1-1; D gene unclear. The V gene's germline CDR1 is SGHKS and CDR2 YYEKEE (reference sequence). There are 13 residues in the CDR3. The germline V and J ends were trimmed by 0 bases and 4 bases, with 7 bases remaining between them. The CDR3 reads CASSLEAVTEAFF. In DNA form, the CDR3 reads TGTGCCAGCAGCTTGGAAGCGGTCACTGAAGCTTTCTTT.

The chain employs TRBV19 and TRBJ1-4; possibly TRBD1 for D (5 bases). V was pared by 11 bases and J by 1 base, with 11 bases between. The germline V gene has CDR1 LNHDA and CDR2 SQIVND (reference sequence). The CDR3 contains 13 residues. The CDR3 DNA sequence: TGTGCCGTAACAGGCCGAACTAATGAAAAACTGTTTTTT. This codes for CAVTGRTNEKLFF.

At least ten counts were recorded for this clonotype. V is TRBV27 and J is TRBJ2-7; D tentatively reads TRBD1 or TRBD2 (7 bases each). V lost 4 bases and J lost 4, with 17 bases in between. The CDR3 spans 15 residues. Germline CDR1 MNHEY, CDR2 SMNVEV (reference sequence). Here the CDR3 DNA reads TGTGCCAGCAGTTCCCCAGGGGGGGCGATTTACGAGCAGTACTTC. Its protein is CASSSPGGAIYEQYF.

V gene TRBV7-2 combines with J gene TRBJ2-3; D is ambiguous. Trimming took off 0 bases at V and 6 bases at J, with 10 bases between the two ends. The CDR3 has 14 residues. The V gene's germline CDR1 is SGHTA and CDR2 FQGNSA. This CDR3 is CASSLAPRADTQYF. The CDR3 nucleotides read TGTGCCAGCAGCTTAGCGCCAAGAGCTGATACGCAGTATTTT. Using reference TRBV7-2 and TRBJ2-3 for the parts outside the CDR3, the full variable domain is GAGVSQSPSNKVTEKGKDVELRCDPISGHTALYWYRQSLGQGLEFLIYFQGNSAPDKSGLPSDRFSAERTGGSVSTLTIQRTQQEDSAVYLCASSLAPRADTQYFGPGTRLTVL.

V usage is TRBV6-2 or TRBV6-3 and J usage is TRBJ1-5, with D unclear. This CDR3 is built from 13 residues. Trimming pared 6 bases from V and 4 bases from J, leaving 10 bases between. The germline V gene encodes CDR1 MNHEY and CDR2 SVGEGT. CDR3 coding DNA: TGTGCCAGCAGGCAGGACCCAAATCAGCCCCAGCATTTT. Protein: CASRQDPNQPQHF.

This clonotype was observed many times. This rearrangement joins TRBV29-1 to TRBJ2-5; D is ambiguous. The CDR3 has 11 amino acids. V lost 4 bases to trimming and J lost 2 bases, with 5 bases between them. Germline loops: CDR1 SQVTM, CDR2 ANQGSEA. The CDR3: CSVGRQETQYF. CDR3 bases: TGCAGCGTTGGCCGTCAAGAGACCCAGTACTTC.

This clonotype turned up a few times. The chain couples TRBV9 to TRBJ2-1; D gene uncertain. This CDR3 contains 11 residues. Germline V gene data show CDR1 as SGDLS and CDR2 as YYNGEE. Trimming took 3 bases from V and 9 from J, leaving 7 bases between them. CDR3 region: CASSESSEQFF. DNA for the CDR3: TGTGCCAGCAGCGAGAGCTCTGAGCAGTTCTTC.

This clonotype was counted ten times or more. The chain is built from TRBV6-6 and TRBJ1-2; 7 bases are shared with TRBD1. The CDR3 is 15 residues long. After removal of 8 bases from V and 0 bases from J, the junction contained 9 bases not matched to a gene. Germline V gene sequence: CDR1 MNHNY, CDR2 SVGAGI (reference sequence). In DNA form, the CDR3 reads TGTGCCAGCGGAGAACAGGGGAGTACTAACTATGGCTACACCTTC. It specifies CASGEQGSTNYGYTF.

This clonotype was counted only a few times. The genes are TRBV9 and TRBJ1-1; 12 positions agree with TRBD1. The CDR3 has 15 residues. Looked up from germline, CDR1 is SGDLS and CDR2 is YYNGEE. V dropped 4 bases and J dropped 8; count of bases not matched to a gene: 9. As DNA, the CDR3 is TGTGCCAGCAGCACTTCCCCGGGACAGGGGGCCGAAGCTTTCTTT. It translates to CASSTSPGQGAEAFF.

For this clonotype: Compared with germline, one end of the junction differs, possibly owing to a read error. The rearrangement uses TRBV20-1 and TRBJ2-7, with TRBD1 identical over 12 bases. The CDR3 length is 14 residues. Germline V lookup: CDR1 DFQATT, CDR2 SNEGSKA (reference sequence). CDR3 residues: CRATSGQGADEQYF. The DNA of the CDR3 is TGCAGGGCTACCTCGGGACAGGGGGCGGACGAGCAGTACTTC.

V usage is TRBV14 and J usage is TRBJ2-1; D might be TRBD1 (6 bases). Deletions cut 1 base from V and 4 bases from J, with 11 bases between. The CDR3 contains 15 residues. Germline CDR1 is SGHDN and CDR2 is FVKESK. The DNA of the CDR3 is TGTGCCAGCAGCCAAGGGACAGAGTGGTACAATGAGCAGTTCTTC. Translation gives CASSQGTEWYNEQFF. The full variable domain, with the rest looked up from reference TRBV14 and TRBJ2-1, is EAGVTQFPSHSVIEKGQTVTLRCDPISGHDNLYWYRRVMGKEIKFLLHFVKESKQDESGMPNNRFLAERTGGTYSTLKVQPAELEDSGVYFCASSQGTEWYNEQFFGPGTRLTVL.

CDR3 amino acids: CASSLMPQGSSEQYF. The CDR3 nucleotides are TGTGCCAGCAGCTTAATGCCGCAGGGTTCGTCCGAGCAGTACTTC. J is TRBJ2-7 and V is TRBV7-3, with D perhaps TRBD1 (5 bases). Trimming removed 1 base at V and 6 bases at J, with 16 bases between. Germline CDR1 reads SGHTA; CDR2 reads FQGTGA. This CDR3 has 15 amino acids.

The V and J genes are TRBV7-2 and TRBJ1-5, with unresolved D. V lost 5 bases and J 6 bases, leaving 11 bases between the germline ends. This CDR3 contains 13 residues. CDR1 and CDR2 from the germline V gene are SGHTA and FQGNSA. The chain's CDR3 is CASSPEPGQPQHF. DNA for the CDR3: TGTGCCAGCAGCCCAGAGCCGGGTCAGCCCCAGCATTTT.

This clonotype has a handful of counts. The CDR3 region is CASSPRTGQAEAFF. The CDR3 nucleotides are TGTGCCAGCTCACCGCGGACCGGGCAAGCTGAAGCTTTCTTT. This chain links TRBV18 with TRBJ1-1; D is unclear. The germline V gene encodes CDR1 KGHSH and CDR2 LQKENI. The germline V and J ends were trimmed by 3 bases and 6 bases, with 14 bases remaining between them. The CDR3 totals 14 residues.

This clonotype showed up many times. This sequence joins TRBV2 and TRBJ1-5; D call uncertain. Trimming removed 7 bases from V and 2 bases from J, with 12 bases in between. Germline CDR1 is SNHLY and CDR2 is FYNNEI. There are 14 residues in the CDR3. The CDR3 nucleotides are TGTGCCAGCAATGACGAGGCTGGCAATCAGCCCCAGCATTTT. Translated, it gives CASNDEAGNQPQHF.

Ten or more counts support this clonotype. The J gene is TRBJ2-1, the V gene TRBV4-1; D may be TRBD1 (5 bases). The germline CDR1 and CDR2 sequences are MGHRA and YSYEKL. CDR3 size: 13 residues. V lost 3 bases and J 8 bases, leaving 11 bases between the germline ends. For the CDR3, the DNA is TGCGCCAGCAGCCAGGGGCCCTTGGATGAGCAGTTCTTC. This translates into CASSQGPLDEQFF.

J is TRBJ1-1 and V is TRBV5-5; D remains unclear. CDR3 length: 15 amino acids. V lost 6 bases, J lost 1 base, and 16 bases lay in between. CDR1 SGHKS and CDR2 YYEKEE come from the germline V gene (reference sequence). CDR3 region: CASTEGYSANTEAFF. In DNA, the CDR3 is TGTGCCAGCACCGAAGGGTACAGCGCGAACACTGAAGCTTTCTTT.

This clonotype was counted ten times or more. V and J are TRBV18 and TRBJ2-7, with D tentatively TRBD1 (6 bases). The CDR3 length is 15 residues. V dropped 0 bases and J dropped 2 bases, with 11 bases sitting between them. Germline V lookup: CDR1 KGHSH, CDR2 LQKENI. In DNA form, the CDR3 reads TGTGCCAGCTCACCACCGAGGCAGGGGACCTACGAGCAGTACTTC. Its protein product is CASSPPRQGTYEQYF.

There are many counts of this clonotype. This chain joins TRBV5-6 and TRBJ2-3; 9 nucleotides agree with TRBD2. CDR1 is SGHDT and CDR2 is YYEEEE in the germline V gene. The CDR3 runs 17 residues. Trimming removed 1 base from V and 2 bases from J; junction bases left unmatched: 8. The CDR3 DNA follows: TGTGCCAGCAGCTTGTTTGCCCAGCGGGGGGACACAGATACGCAGTATTTT. It encodes CASSLFAQRGDTDTQYF.

This clonotype occurred a few times. The chain joins TRBV7-9 to TRBJ2-1; TRBD1 matches 9 bases. CDR3 length: 16 residues. The V segment lost 5 bases and the J segment 2 bases; nucleotides outside the gene matches: 7. Per germline, CDR1 SEHNR and CDR2 FQNEAQ (reference sequence). The CDR3: CASSPTGQGTYNEQFF. The CDR3 DNA is TGTGCCAGCAGCCCCACCGGACAGGGGACCTACAATGAGCAGTTCTTC.

The chain links TRBV6-2 or TRBV6-3 to TRBJ1-3; D not certain. Germline loops: CDR1 MNHEY, CDR2 SVGEGT. The CDR3 contains 15 residues. Trimming removed 8 bases from V and 2 bases from J, with 16 bases in between. In DNA, the CDR3 is TGTGCCAGCGAGCCGGATTCTTGGCCTGGAAACACCATATATTTT. As protein: CASEPDSWPGNTIYF.

This clonotype was picked up a small number of times. V and J are TRBV12-3 or TRBV12-4 and TRBJ2-3; D may be TRBD1 or TRBD2 (5 bases each). Trimming took off 9 bases at V and 2 bases at J, with 15 bases between the two ends. The CDR3 contains 14 residues. Here the CDR3 reads CASTRGMPTDTQYF. Written as DNA, the CDR3 is TGTGCCAGTACTAGGGGAATGCCCACAGATACGCAGTATTTT.

This clonotype appeared many times. This rearrangement joins TRBV10-1 to TRBJ2-2, with 7 nucleotides matching TRBD2. This CDR3 region has 13 residues. J was trimmed by 1 base and V by 7 bases; bases with no gene match: 0. The germline V gene encodes CDR1 WNHNN and CDR2 SYGVQD (reference sequence). CDR3 loop: CASTSGNTGELFF. In nucleotides, the CDR3 is TGCGCCAGCACTAGCGGGAACACCGGGGAGCTGTTTTTT.

This clonotype has a handful of counts. The gene calls are TRBV18 and TRBJ2-1; 9 nucleotides agree with TRBD2. The V gene end was trimmed by 2 bases and the J gene end by 6 bases; junction bases not matched to a gene: 5. The CDR3 length is 15 residues. From germline, CDR1 is KGHSH and CDR2 LQKENI. The CDR3 protein is CASSPSSGSGNEQFF. The CDR3 bases are TGTGCCAGCTCACCAAGTAGCGGGAGCGGCAATGAGCAGTTCTTC. The variable domain in full, completed from reference TRBV18 and TRBJ2-1, reads NAGVMQNPRHLVRRRGQEARLRCSPMKGHSHVYWYRQLPEEGLKFMVYLQKENIIDESGMPKERFSAEFPKEGPSILRIQQVVRGDSAAYFCASSPSSGSGNEQFFGPGTRLTVL.

The chain links TRBV13 to TRBJ2-4, with TRBD1 identical over 9 bases. The J segment lost 8 bases and the V segment lost 5 bases, leaving 10 bases of the junction unmatched. CDR1 is PRHDT, CDR2 FYEKMQ, per germline (reference sequence). This CDR3 has 15 amino acids. The CDR3 DNA reads as TGTGCCAGCAGCCCGACCGGGACAGGGAGGTACATTCAGTACTTC. It yields the protein CASSPTGTGRYIQYF.

This clonotype appeared a few times. The chain recombines TRBV30 with TRBJ1-2, with D hard to call. CDR1 GTSNPN and CDR2 SVGIG come from the germline V gene (reference sequence). V lost 3 bases and J lost 4, with 6 bases in between. The CDR3 sequence is 11 residues long. The CDR3 DNA is TGTGCCTGGAGATTTGCCTATGGCTACACCTTC. Its protein is CAWRFAYGYTF.